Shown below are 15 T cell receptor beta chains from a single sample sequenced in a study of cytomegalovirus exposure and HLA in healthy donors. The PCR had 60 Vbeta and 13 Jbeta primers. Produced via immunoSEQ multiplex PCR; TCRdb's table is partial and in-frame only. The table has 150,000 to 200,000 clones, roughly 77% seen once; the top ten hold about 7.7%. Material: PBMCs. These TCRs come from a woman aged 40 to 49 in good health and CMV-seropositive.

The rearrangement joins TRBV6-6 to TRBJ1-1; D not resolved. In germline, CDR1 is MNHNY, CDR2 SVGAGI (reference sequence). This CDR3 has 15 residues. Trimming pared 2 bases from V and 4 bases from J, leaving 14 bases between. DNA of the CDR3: TGTGCCAGCAGTTACGGTGGGAAACTAGGCACTGAAGCTTTCTTT. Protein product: CASSYGGKLGTEAFF.

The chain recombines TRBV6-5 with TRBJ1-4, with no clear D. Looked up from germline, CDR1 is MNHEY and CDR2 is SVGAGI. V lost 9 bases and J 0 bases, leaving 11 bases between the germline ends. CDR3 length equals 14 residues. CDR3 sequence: CASATSATNEKLFF. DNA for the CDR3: TGTGCCAGTGCCACTTCTGCAACTAATGAAAAACTGTTTTTT.

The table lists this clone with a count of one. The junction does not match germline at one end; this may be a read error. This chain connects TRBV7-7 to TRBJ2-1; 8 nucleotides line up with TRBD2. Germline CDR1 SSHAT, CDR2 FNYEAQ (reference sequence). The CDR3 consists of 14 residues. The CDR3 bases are TGTGCTAGCAGCTTGAGCGGGAGTTACAATGAGCAGTTCTTC. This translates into CASSLSGSYNEQFF.

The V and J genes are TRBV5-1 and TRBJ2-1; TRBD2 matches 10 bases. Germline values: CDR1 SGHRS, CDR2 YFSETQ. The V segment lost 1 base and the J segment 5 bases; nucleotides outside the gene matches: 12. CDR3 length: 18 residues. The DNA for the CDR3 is TGCGCCAGCAGCTTGATGGACGTCGGACTAGCGGTTAACAATGAGCAGTTCTTC. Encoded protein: CASSLMDVGLAVNNEQFF.

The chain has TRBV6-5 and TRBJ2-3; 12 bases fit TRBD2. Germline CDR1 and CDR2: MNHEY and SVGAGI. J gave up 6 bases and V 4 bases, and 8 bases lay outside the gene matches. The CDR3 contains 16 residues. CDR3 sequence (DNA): TGTGCCAGCAGTTGGCGGACTAGCGGGGTTTCTGATACGCAGTATTTT. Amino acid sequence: CASSWRTSGVSDTQYF.

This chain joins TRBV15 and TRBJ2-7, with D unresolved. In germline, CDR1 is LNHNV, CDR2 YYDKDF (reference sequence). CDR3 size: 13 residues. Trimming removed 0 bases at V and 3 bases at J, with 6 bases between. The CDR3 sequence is CATSRDPSYEQYF. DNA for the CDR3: TGTGCCACCAGCAGAGATCCCAGCTACGAGCAGTACTTC.

CDR3 nucleotide sequence: TGTGCCAGCAGTTTACTACGGTACAATGAGCAGTTCTTC. Its protein is CASSLLRYNEQFF. The J gene is TRBJ2-1, the V gene TRBV27; D ambiguous. V was shortened by 2 bases and J by 4 bases, with 6 bases between the two germline ends. Per germline, CDR1 MNHEY and CDR2 SMNVEV (reference sequence). The CDR3 length is 13 residues.

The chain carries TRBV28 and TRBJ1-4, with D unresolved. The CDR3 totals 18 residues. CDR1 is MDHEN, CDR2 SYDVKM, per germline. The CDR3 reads CAVGERMNGFSTNEKLFF. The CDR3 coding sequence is TGTGCGGTGGGAGAAAGGATGAATGGGTTTTCAACTAATGAAAAACTGTTTTTT.

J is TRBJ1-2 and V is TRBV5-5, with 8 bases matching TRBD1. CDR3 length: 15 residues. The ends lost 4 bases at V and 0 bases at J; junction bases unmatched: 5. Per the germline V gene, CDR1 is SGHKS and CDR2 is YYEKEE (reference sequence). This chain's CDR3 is CASSATGGANYGYTF. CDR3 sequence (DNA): TGTGCCAGCAGCGCTACAGGGGGAGCTAACTATGGCTACACCTTC.

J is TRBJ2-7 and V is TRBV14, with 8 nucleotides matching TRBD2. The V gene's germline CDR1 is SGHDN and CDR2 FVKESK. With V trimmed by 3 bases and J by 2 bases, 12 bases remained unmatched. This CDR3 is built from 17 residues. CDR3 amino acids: CASSHTPLAGGTYEQYF. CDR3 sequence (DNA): TGTGCCAGCAGCCACACACCCCTAGCGGGTGGAACCTACGAGCAGTACTTC.

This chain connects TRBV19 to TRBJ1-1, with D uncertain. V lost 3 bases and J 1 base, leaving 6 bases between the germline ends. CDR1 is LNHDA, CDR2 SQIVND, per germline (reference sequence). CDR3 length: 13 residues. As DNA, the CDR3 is TGTGCCAGTAGTATGCGGGGGAACACTGAAGCTTTCTTT. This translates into CASSMRGNTEAFF.

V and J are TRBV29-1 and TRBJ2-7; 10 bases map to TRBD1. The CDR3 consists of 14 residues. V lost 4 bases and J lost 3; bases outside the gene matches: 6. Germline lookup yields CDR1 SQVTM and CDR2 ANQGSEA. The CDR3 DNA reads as TGCAGCGTTGGCCTGGGACAGGGGAACTACGAGCAGTACTTC. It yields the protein CSVGLGQGNYEQYF.

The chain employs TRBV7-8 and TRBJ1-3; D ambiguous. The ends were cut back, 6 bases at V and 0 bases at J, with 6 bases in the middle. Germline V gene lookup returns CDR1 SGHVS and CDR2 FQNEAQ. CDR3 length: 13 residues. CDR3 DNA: TGTGCCAGCAGGAGGGACTCTGGAAACACCATATATTTT. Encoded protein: CASRRDSGNTIYF.

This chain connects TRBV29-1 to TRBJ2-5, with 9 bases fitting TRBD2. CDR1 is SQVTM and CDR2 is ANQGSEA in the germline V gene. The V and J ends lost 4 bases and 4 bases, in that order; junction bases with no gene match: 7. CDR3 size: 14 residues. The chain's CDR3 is CSVGGLAGTETQYF. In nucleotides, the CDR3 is TGCAGCGTTGGTGGGCTAGCGGGGACAGAGACCCAGTACTTC. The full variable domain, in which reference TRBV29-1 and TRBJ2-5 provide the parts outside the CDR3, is SAVISQKPSRDICQRGTSLTIQCQVDSQVTMMFWYRQQPGQSLTLIATANQGSEATYESGFVIDKFPISRPNLTFSTLTVSNMSPEDSSIYLCSVGGLAGTETQYFGPGTRLLVL.

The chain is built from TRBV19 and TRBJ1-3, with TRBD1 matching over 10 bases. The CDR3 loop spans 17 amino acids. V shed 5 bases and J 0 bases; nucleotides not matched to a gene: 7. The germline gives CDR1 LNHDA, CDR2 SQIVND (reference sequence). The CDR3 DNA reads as TGTGCCAGTAGTGACTACGGACAGGGGGTCTCTGGAAACACCATATATTTT. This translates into CASSDYGQGVSGNTIYF.